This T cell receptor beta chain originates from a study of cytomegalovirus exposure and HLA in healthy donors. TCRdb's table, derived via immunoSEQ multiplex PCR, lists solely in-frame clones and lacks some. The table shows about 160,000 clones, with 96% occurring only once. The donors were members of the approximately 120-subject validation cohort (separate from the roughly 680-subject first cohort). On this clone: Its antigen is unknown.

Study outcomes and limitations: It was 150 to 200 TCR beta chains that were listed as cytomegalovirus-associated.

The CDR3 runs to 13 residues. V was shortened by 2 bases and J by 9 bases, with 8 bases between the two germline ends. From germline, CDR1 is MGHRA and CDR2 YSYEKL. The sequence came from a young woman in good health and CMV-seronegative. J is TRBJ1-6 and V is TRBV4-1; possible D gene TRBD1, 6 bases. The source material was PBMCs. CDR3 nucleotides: TGCGCCAGCAGCCAACCAGGGGCTTCACCCCTCCACTTT. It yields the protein CASSQPGASPLHF.